These 18 T cell receptor beta chains were all obtained from the same sample, sequenced in a study of cytomegalovirus exposure and HLA in healthy donors. This PCR relied on a set of 60 Vbeta primers and 13 Jbeta primers. Assay: immunoSEQ multiplex PCR; the TCRdb copy retains only in-frame clones and omits some. The sample has about 100,000 clones; 75% to 85% are singletons. Sequenced input: PBMCs. The origin of the receptors is a woman aged 45 to 65 in good health and CMV-seropositive.

In its sample, this clone was seen a few times. The chain employs TRBV15 and TRBJ2-2; TRBD1 matches 9 bases. CDR3 length: 16 residues. Trimming took 0 bases from V and 8 from J; bases not matched to a gene: 7. Germline lookup yields CDR1 LNHNV and CDR2 YYDKDF (reference sequence). The CDR3 protein is CATSRDLQGAGGELFF. The DNA of the CDR3 is TGTGCCACCAGCAGAGATCTACAGGGGGCGGGAGGGGAGCTGTTTTTT. Full variable domain (outside the CDR3, taken from reference TRBV15 and TRBJ2-2): DAMVIQNPRYQVTQFGKPVTLSCSQTLNHNVMYWYQQKSSQAPKLLFHYYDKDFNNEADTPDNFQSRRPNTSFCFLDIRSPGLGDTAMYLCATSRDLQGAGGELFFGEGSRLTVL.

V usage is TRBV30 and J usage is TRBJ1-2; TRBD1 might be the D (5 bases). CDR3 length equals 13 residues. Per the germline V gene, CDR1 is GTSNPN and CDR2 is SVGIG (reference sequence). V was pared by 5 bases and J by 2 bases, with 12 bases between. The CDR3 coding sequence is TGTGCCTGGGGAGGGACGGTGAACTATGGCTACACCTTC. It translates to CAWGGTVNYGYTF.

There are a few counts of this clone. The gene calls are TRBV7-3 and TRBJ1-5; D unclear. Germline V gives CDR1 SGHTA, CDR2 FQGTGA. The CDR3 has 13 amino acids. Deletions cut 3 bases from V and 6 bases from J, with 9 bases between. The CDR3 DNA is TGTGCCAGCAGCTTGAGCCCGGGTCAGCCCCAGCATTTT. Translated: CASSLSPGQPQHF. Filled out from reference TRBV7-3 and TRBJ1-5, the complete variable domain reads GAGVSQTPSNKVTEKGKYVELRCDPISGHTALYWYRQSLGQGPEFLIYFQGTGAADDSGLPNDRFFAVRPEGSVSTLKIQRTERGDSAVYLCASSLSPGQPQHFGDGTRLSIL.

The chain recombines TRBV2 with TRBJ1-5; TRBD1 aligns across 8 bases. This CDR3 contains 15 residues. The V gene's germline CDR1 is SNHLY and CDR2 FYNNEI. V lost 6 bases to trimming and J lost 1 base; unmatched junction nucleotides: 5. The CDR3 spells CASSPDRGSNQPQHF. The CDR3 DNA sequence: TGTGCCAGCAGCCCAGACAGGGGCAGCAATCAGCCCCAGCATTTT.

The chain carries TRBV18 and TRBJ1-2, with 8 bases aligning to TRBD1. The germline gives CDR1 KGHSH, CDR2 LQKENI. The CDR3 loop spans 17 amino acids. Losses at the gene ends were 2 bases for V and 8 bases for J; bases not matched to a gene: 16. For the CDR3, the DNA is TGTGCCAGCTCACCATTTTCCCCTGGACAGGGCGAAGACGGCTACACCTTC. Its protein product is CASSPFSPGQGEDGYTF.

The gene calls are TRBV7-3 and TRBJ2-1; 13 nucleotides match TRBD2. This CDR3 is built from 18 residues. Trimming took 0 bases from V and 8 from J; bases not matched to a gene: 10. The germline V gene encodes CDR1 SGHTA and CDR2 FQGTGA. The CDR3 loop is CASSLTILGLAGEDEQFF. As DNA, the CDR3 is TGTGCCAGCAGCTTAACGATACTCGGACTAGCGGGGGAGGATGAGCAGTTCTTC.

The V call is TRBV6-5, the J call TRBJ2-2; TRBD1 agrees at 8 bases. V was pared by 6 bases and J by 3 bases, with 6 bases of the junction left unmatched. This CDR3 contains 15 residues. CDR1 is MNHEY and CDR2 is SVGAGI in the germline V gene. DNA for the CDR3: TGTGCCAGCAGGTCGGGACAGGACTACACCGGGGAGCTGTTTTTT. This sequence encodes CASRSGQDYTGELFF.

The rearrangement links TRBV7-9 to TRBJ2-1, with 7 bases matching TRBD1. CDR1 and CDR2 (germline): SEHNR, FQNEAQ (reference sequence). V lost 5 bases and J lost 12; bases outside the gene matches: 22. The CDR3 covers 17 residues. CDR3: CASSLGDRATSAHGQFF. The CDR3 DNA sequence: TGTGCCAGCAGCCTCGGCGACAGGGCCACCTCCGCCCACGGGCAGTTCTTC.

The V call is TRBV11-2, the J call TRBJ2-1, with TRBD1 matching over 7 bases. The ends lost 4 bases at V and 6 bases at J; junction bases unmatched: 3. Germline-derived CDR1 and CDR2 are SGHAT and FQNNGV. The CDR3 has 13 residues. The CDR3 sequence is CASSSGQRNEQFF. The CDR3, as DNA: TGTGCCAGCAGCTCGGGACAGCGCAATGAGCAGTTCTTC.

The chain uses TRBV11-2 and TRBJ2-5; D may be TRBD2 (7 bases). Germline CDR1 is SGHAT and CDR2 is FQNNGV. Trimming left V 3 bases short and J 5 bases short, with 13 bases between. The CDR3 spans 14 residues. DNA of the CDR3: TGTGCCAGCAGCTTGGGGGGGCCGCAGGAGACCCAGTACTTC. Its protein is CASSLGGPQETQYF.

V is TRBV7-9 and J is TRBJ2-7; D gene unclear. Trimming pared 4 bases from V and 2 bases from J, leaving 12 bases between. CDR3 size: 14 residues. Germline values: CDR1 SEHNR, CDR2 FQNEAQ (reference sequence). CDR3 protein: CASSSLETPYEQYF. DNA for the CDR3: TGTGCCAGCAGCTCCTTAGAAACCCCCTACGAGCAGTACTTC.

The chain couples TRBV7-3 to TRBJ1-1, with D unresolved. Trimming removed 3 bases from V and 5 bases from J, with 7 bases in between. The length of the CDR3 is 12 residues. CDR1 SGHTA and CDR2 FQGTGA come from the germline V gene. CDR3 loop: CASSFTGTEAFF. Here the CDR3 DNA reads TGTGCCAGCAGCTTTACTGGTACTGAAGCTTTCTTT.

J is TRBJ2-7 and V is TRBV6-5, with 7 nucleotides matching TRBD1. Germline V gives CDR1 MNHEY, CDR2 SVGAGI. CDR3 length equals 12 residues. The V gene end was trimmed by 5 bases and the J gene end by 6 bases; junction bases not matched to a gene: 4. CDR3 nucleotides: TGTGCCAGCAGTACGACAGGGTCCGAGCAGTACTTC. It translates to CASSTTGSEQYF.

This clone was observed a handful of times. The rearrangement uses TRBV5-4 and TRBJ2-1, with 9 positions matching TRBD2. V was clipped by 4 bases and J by 10 bases; unmatched bases: 6. Looked up from germline, CDR1 is SGHNT and CDR2 is YYREEE (reference sequence). This CDR3 has 13 amino acids. The CDR3 loop is CASSEGLAQEQFF. The CDR3 nucleotides read TGTGCCAGCAGCGAGGGACTAGCTCAGGAGCAGTTCTTC.

V is TRBV11-2 and J is TRBJ2-7; weak D call: TRBD1 (7 bases). The length of the CDR3 is 15 residues. V was shortened by 5 bases and J by 2 bases, with 16 bases between the two germline ends. CDR1 is SGHAT, CDR2 FQNNGV, per germline. The CDR3 coding sequence is TGTGCCAGCAGCCTTGCCCAGGGGGGCGCCTACGAGCAGTACTTC. Translated, it gives CASSLAQGGAYEQYF.

V and J are TRBV27 and TRBJ1-5; a weak D match, TRBD1 (5 bases). V lost 5 bases, J lost 6 bases, and 11 bases lay in between. This CDR3 region has 13 residues. In germline, CDR1 is MNHEY, CDR2 SMNVEV (reference sequence). The CDR3: CASSPTTVQPQHF. The DNA of the CDR3 is TGTGCCAGCAGTCCAACGACAGTTCAGCCCCAGCATTTT.

This clone has only a few counts. This chain links TRBV6-6 with TRBJ2-7; 10 bases line up with TRBD1. V lost 7 bases to trimming and J lost 1 base; unmatched junction nucleotides: 7. From germline, CDR1 is MNHNY and CDR2 SVGAGI (reference sequence). CDR3 length: 15 residues. The DNA of the CDR3 is TGTGCCAGCATCTACGGGACAGGGGCATCCTACGAGCAGTACTTC. Its protein product is CASIYGTGASYEQYF.

The V call is TRBV9, the J call TRBJ1-3; no reliable D call. V dropped 7 bases and J dropped 0 bases, with 8 bases sitting between them. Germline CDR1 and CDR2: SGDLS and YYNGEE. The CDR3 contains 13 residues. The CDR3 nucleotides read TGTGCCAGCGCGGCCTACTCTGGAAACACCATATATTTT. Amino acid sequence: CASAAYSGNTIYF.